The sequence of this TCR beta chain was determined in a study of blood T cell repertoires in COVID-19. There are 13 residues in the CDR3. Trimming left V 1 base short and J 11 bases short, with 14 bases between. Per the germline V gene, CDR1 is LGHNT and CDR2 is FRNRAP. The method was immunoSEQ multiplex PCR; TCRdb's version includes in-frame clones alone and lacks a portion of them. The data show over 55,000 clones, 77% seen once. Sample: peripheral blood. This receptor was obtained from a human donor in a cohort sampled during active COVID-19. V gene TRBV12-5 combines with J gene TRBJ1-1; weak D call: TRBD1 (5 bases). The CDR3 reads CASGLDSTGTAFF. The CDR3 DNA reads TGTGCTAGTGGTTTGGACAGCACAGGTACCGCTTTCTTT.